The rows below give T cell receptor beta chains drawn from one sample of a study of shared clonotypes between healthy human individuals. Measured with immunoSEQ multiplex PCR; TCRdb has only the in-frame clones, and not every one. This sample carries 2 million to 2.5 million clones, approximately 90% of them seen once, and the ten largest clones take approximately 0.39%. Sequencing was performed on naive CD4+ T cells from PBMCs. These receptors all come from a man aged 18 to 29 in good health. Some clones in this sample may be carry-over from other donors' samples. The CDR3 runs from the conserved cysteine through the conserved F or W. D genes are given only for firm matches. Size values are once, few and many counts, or a class for expanded clones, and some rows have none.

TRBJ2-7 TRBV14 NA NA TGTGCCAGCAGCCAGGAGGACCTCCTTCGTAGTTTGTACTTC CASSQEDLLRSLYF
TRBJ2-3 TRBV12-5 TRBD2 NA TGTGCTAGTGGCGCAGACGGGACTAGCGGGAGCCGGCCAGATACGCAGTATTTT CASGADGTSGSRPDTQYF
TRBJ1-5 TRBV5-1 NA NA TGCGCCAGCAGTCCTGACGGAAGCAATCAGCCCCAGCATTTT CASSPDGSNQPQHF
TRBJ1-6 TRBV30 NA NA TGTGCCTGGATGGGACTTACTAATTCACCCCTCCACTTT CAWMGLTNSPLHF
TRBJ2-6 TRBV28 NA NA TGTGCCAGCAGTTTTCGGCGGGGGGCCAACGTCCTGACTTTC CASSFRRGANVLTF
TRBJ2-3 TRBV10-3 NA NA TGTGCCATCAGTGATCCAGGTGGCACAGATACGCAGTATTTT CAISDPGGTDTQYF
TRBJ2-7 TRBV27 TRBD2 NA TGTGCCAGCACCATATGGGCGGGAGGGCAAGCCTACGAGCAGTACTTC CASTIWAGGQAYEQYF
TRBJ1-5 TRBV4-3 NA NA TGCGCCAGCAGCCAAGTTTGGGGGGAGAGGAGCAATCAGCCCCAGCATTTT CASSQVWGERSNQPQHF
TRBJ2-1 TRBV10-3 TRBD2 NA TGTGCCATCAGTGATAATAGCGGGAGTGTCTATGAGCAGTTCTTC CAISDNSGSVYEQFF
TRBJ2-2 TRBV23-1 NA NA TGCGCCAGCAGCCGTTTAGAAGCAGGGAAGTTTGACACCGGGGAGCTGTTTTTT CASSRLEAGKFDTGELFF
TRBJ2-3 TRBV5-1 NA NA TGCGCCAGCAGCTTGGGGCCCAAGGCGGCAGATACGCAGTATTTT CASSLGPKAADTQYF
TRBJ1-2 TRBV29-1 NA once TGCAGCGTTGAGGGCAGGGGTCACTATAGCTACACCTTC CSVEGRGHYSYTF
TRBJ2-1 TRBV27 TRBD1 NA TGTGCCAGCAGTCCCGCCCGGGACAGCTCCCGGGATGAGCAGTTCTTC CASSPARDSSRDEQFF
TRBJ1-3 TRBV4-1 TRBD1 once TGCGCCAGCAGCCAACCGGCCAGGGACAGATTTGGAAACACCATATATTTT CASSQPARDRFGNTIYF
TRBJ2-3 TRBV28 NA NA TGTGCCTCCTACCGACAGGGCACAGATACGCAGTATTTT CASYRQGTDTQYF
TRBJ1-1 TRBV6-5 NA NA TGTGCCAGCAGTTACTCATGGGAGGTAGGGAACACTGAAGCTTTCTTT CASSYSWEVGNTEAFF
TRBJ2-7 TRBV19 TRBD2 NA TGTGCCAGCGGCCTAGCGGCAACCTACGAGCAGTACTTC CASGLAATYEQYF
TRBJ2-3 TRBV7-3 TRBD2 NA TGTGCCAGCAGCTTAGGGACTAGCTGGCGGAATACGCAGTATTTT CASSLGTSWRNTQYF
TRBJ2-2 TRBV6-4 NA NA TGTGCCAGCAGCGCTGAGGGCGGGGTGAACACCGGGGAGCTGTTTTTT CASSAEGGVNTGELFF
TRBJ2-3 TRBV6-1 TRBD1 NA TGTGCCAGCACCTTGGGACAGCTCGGCACAGATACGCAGTATTTT CASTLGQLGTDTQYF
TRBJ2-7 TRBV5-1 TRBD2 NA TGCGCCAGCAGCGGGGAGCCGGGACTAGCGCTCTACGAGCAGTACTTC CASSGEPGLALYEQYF
TRBJ2-7 TRBV2 NA NA TGTGCCAGCAGGGGGGGCCGGGGCTCCTACGAGCAGTACTTC CASRGGRGSYEQYF
TRBJ2-7 TRBV6-1 NA NA TGTGCCAGCAGTACTCGGGACGGCACCTACGAGCAGTACTTC CASSTRDGTYEQYF
TRBJ1-3 TRBV19 NA NA TGTGCCAGTAGTTCCCTTACAGGGAGCTCTGGAAACACCATATATTTT CASSSLTGSSGNTIYF
TRBJ2-7 TRBV5-1 TRBD1 NA TGCGCCAGCAGCTCTCCGGGACAGGGGGAGTATGAGCAGTACTTC CASSSPGQGEYEQYF
TRBJ1-1 TRBV28 NA NA TGTGCCAGCAGTTTCCCGAGAAGGCTTCAAGCTTTCTTT CASSFPRRLQAFF
TRBJ2-4 TRBV6-6 TRBD1 NA TGTGCCAGCAGTTACGCTGCAGGGGGAGCAAACATTCAGTACTTC CASSYAAGGANIQYF
TRBJ2-4 TRBV6-5 TRBD2 NA TGTGCCAGCAGTGGGACTAGCGGGACGGACATTCAGTACTTC CASSGTSGTDIQYF
TRBJ2-7 TRBV18 NA NA TGTGCCAGCTCACCAAAAGGCTACGAGCAGTACTTC CASSPKGYEQYF
TRBJ2-7 TRBV10-3 NA NA TGTGCCATCAGGTCGGCAGGGTTACACGAGCAGTACTTC CAIRSAGLHEQYF
TRBJ2-5 TRBV28 TRBD2 NA TGTGCCAGCAGATTTATAGCGGGGGCCGCGACCCAGTACTTC CASRFIAGAATQYF
TRBJ1-5 TRBV18 NA NA TGTGCCAGCTCACCAACCGGAGGTTCGGGCAATCAGCCCCAGCATTTT CASSPTGGSGNQPQHF
TRBJ1-1 TRBV7-9 NA NA TGTGCCAGCAGCATTCAGAACACTGAAGCTTTCTTT CASSIQNTEAFF